This T cell receptor (beta chain) was found in a study of cytomegalovirus exposure and HLA in healthy donors. Study results and limitations: Beyond CMV serostatus, there was no information to go on about immune exposure. There were some V segments, including TRBV6-2 and TRBV6-3, excluded as indistinguishable.

V dropped 1 base and J dropped 4 bases, with 18 bases sitting between them. This CDR3 contains 17 residues. Germline CDR1 reads SGHNT; CDR2 reads YYREEE (reference sequence). A single count supports this clone. The antigen is unknown. The sample has other DNA sequences that encode this CDR3 too. The PCR ran on 60 Vbeta and 13 Jbeta primers. Produced via immunoSEQ multiplex PCR; TCRdb's table is partial and in-frame only. Of under 200,000 clones in the sample, more than 75% were seen once. The V and J genes are TRBV5-4 and TRBJ1-5, with D possibly being TRBD1 (5 bases). The sequence came from a woman younger than 30 in good health and CMV-seronegative. The sample consisted of PBMCs. The CDR3 sequence is CASSLCNARGSNQPQHF. The DNA for the CDR3 is TGTGCCAGCAGCTTGTGCAACGCGCGGGGGTCAAATCAGCCCCAGCATTTT.